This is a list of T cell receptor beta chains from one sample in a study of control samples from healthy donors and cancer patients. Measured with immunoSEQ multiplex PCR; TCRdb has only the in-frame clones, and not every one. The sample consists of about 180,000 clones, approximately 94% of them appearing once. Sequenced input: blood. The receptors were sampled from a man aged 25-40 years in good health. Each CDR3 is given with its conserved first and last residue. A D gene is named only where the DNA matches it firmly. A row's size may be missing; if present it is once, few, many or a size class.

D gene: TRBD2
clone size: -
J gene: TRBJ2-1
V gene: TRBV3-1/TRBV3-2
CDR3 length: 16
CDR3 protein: CASSRGTSGGTNEQFF
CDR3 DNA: TGTGCCAGCAGCCGGGGGACTAGCGGGGGGACCAATGAGCAGTTCTTC

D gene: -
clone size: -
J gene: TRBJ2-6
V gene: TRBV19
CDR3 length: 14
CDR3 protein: CASSSGAGANVLTF
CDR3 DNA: TGTGCCAGTAGTTCAGGGGCTGGGGCCAACGTCCTGACTTTC

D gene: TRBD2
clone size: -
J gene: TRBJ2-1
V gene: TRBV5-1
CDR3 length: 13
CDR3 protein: CASSFGSGGEQFF
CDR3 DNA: TGCGCTAGCAGCTTCGGTAGCGGGGGTGAGCAGTTCTTC

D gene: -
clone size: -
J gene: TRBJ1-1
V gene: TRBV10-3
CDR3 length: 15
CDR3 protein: CAIRTDRTENTEAFF
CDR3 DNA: TGTGCCATCAGAACTGACCGGACGGAGAACACTGAAGCTTTCTTT

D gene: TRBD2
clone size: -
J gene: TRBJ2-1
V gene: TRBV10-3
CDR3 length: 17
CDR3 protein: CAISETGGTSVIDEQFF
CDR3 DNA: TGTGCCATCAGTGAGACGGGTGGGACTAGCGTGATCGATGAGCAGTTCTTC

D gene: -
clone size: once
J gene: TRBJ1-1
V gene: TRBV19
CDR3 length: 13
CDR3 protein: CASRDSTNTEAFF
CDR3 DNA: TGTGCCAGTAGGGACAGTACGAACACTGAAGCTTTCTTT

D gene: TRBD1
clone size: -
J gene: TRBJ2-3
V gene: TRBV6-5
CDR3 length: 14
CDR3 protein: CASRVRQGGDTQYF
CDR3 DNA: TGTGCCAGCAGGGTTAGACAGGGCGGAGATACGCAGTATTTT

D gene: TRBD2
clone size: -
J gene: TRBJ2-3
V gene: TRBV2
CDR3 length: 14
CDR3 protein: CASGGAGGRDTQYF
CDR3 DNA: TGTGCCAGCGGAGGAGCGGGAGGGAGGGATACGCAGTATTTT

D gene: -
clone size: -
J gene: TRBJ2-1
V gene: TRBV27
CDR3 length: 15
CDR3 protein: CASSTTPDRYNEQFF
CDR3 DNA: TGTGCCAGCAGTACCACCCCGGACCGCTACAATGAGCAGTTCTTC

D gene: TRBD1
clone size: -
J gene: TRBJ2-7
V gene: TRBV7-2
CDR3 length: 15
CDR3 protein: CASSLVRDRGYEQYF
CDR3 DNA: TGTGCCAGCAGCTTAGTCCGGGACAGGGGTTACGAGCAGTACTTC

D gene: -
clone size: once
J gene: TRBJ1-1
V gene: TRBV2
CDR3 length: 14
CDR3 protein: CASSGGTGYTEAFF
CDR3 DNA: TGTGCCAGCAGTGGGGGGACGGGATACACTGAAGCTTTCTTT

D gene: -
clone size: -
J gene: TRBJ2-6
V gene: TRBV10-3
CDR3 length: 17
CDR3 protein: CAISEGVVYSGANVLTF
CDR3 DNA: TGTGCCATCAGTGAGGGGGTAGTATACTCTGGGGCCAACGTCCTGACTTTC

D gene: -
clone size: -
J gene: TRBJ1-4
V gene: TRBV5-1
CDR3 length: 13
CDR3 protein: CASSFNGWEKLFF
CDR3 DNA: TGCGCCAGCAGCTTTAATGGGTGGGAAAAACTGTTTTTT

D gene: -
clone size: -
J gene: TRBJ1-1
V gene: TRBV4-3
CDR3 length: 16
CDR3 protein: CASSQVPTAPNTEAFF
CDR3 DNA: TGCGCCAGCAGCCAAGTCCCGACAGCCCCGAACACTGAAGCTTTCTTT

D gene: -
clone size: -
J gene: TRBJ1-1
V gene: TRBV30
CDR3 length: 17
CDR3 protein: CAWSVRRGSGVLAEAFF
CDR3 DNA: TGTGCCTGGAGTGTACGGCGGGGCTCCGGGGTTCTCGCTGAAGCTTTCTTT

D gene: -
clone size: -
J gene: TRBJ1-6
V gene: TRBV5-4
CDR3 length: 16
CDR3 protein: CASSLKTSVRNSPLHF
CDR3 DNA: TGTGCCAGCAGCCTGAAAACCTCGGTGAGGAATTCACCCCTCCACTTT

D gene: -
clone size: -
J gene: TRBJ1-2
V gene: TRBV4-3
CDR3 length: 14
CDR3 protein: CASSQDGINYGYTF
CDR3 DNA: TGCGCCAGCAGCCAAGACGGGATTAACTATGGCTACACCTTC

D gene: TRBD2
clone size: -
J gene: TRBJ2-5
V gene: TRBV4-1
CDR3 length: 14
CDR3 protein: CASSQGAGAIAQYF
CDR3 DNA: TGCGCCAGCAGCCAAGGAGCGGGGGCCATAGCCCAGTACTTC

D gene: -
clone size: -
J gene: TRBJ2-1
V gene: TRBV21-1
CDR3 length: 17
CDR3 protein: CASSKGGRGRRRREQFF
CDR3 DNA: TGTGCCAGCAGCAAAGGGGGTCGGGGGAGGCGGCGGCGGGAGCAGTTCTTC

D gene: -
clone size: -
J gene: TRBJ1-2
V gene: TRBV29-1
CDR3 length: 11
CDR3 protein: CSVESGNGYTF
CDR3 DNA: TGCAGCGTTGAGTCAGGGAATGGCTACACCTTC

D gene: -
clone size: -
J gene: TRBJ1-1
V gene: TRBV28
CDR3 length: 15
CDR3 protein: CASSFPGGGSTEAFF
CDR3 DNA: TGTGCCAGCAGTTTCCCCGGGGGGGGGAGCACTGAAGCTTTCTTT

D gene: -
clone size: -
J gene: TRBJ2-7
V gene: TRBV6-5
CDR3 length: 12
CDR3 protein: CASRLGGGEQYF
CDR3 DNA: TGTGCCAGCAGACTAGGGGGTGGCGAGCAGTACTTC

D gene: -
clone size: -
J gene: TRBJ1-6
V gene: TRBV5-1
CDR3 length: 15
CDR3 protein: CASSLGGFENSPLHF
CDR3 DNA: TGCGCCAGCAGCTTAGGGGGTTTTGAGAATTCACCCCTCCACTTT

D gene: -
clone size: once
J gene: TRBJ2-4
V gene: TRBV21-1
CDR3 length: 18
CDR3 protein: CASSKGFETGIMKNIQYF
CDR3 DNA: TGTGCCAGCAGCAAAGGCTTCGAGACAGGGATAATGAAAAACATTCAGTACTTC

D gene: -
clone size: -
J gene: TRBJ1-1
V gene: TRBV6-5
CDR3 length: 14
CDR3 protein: CASNQAGGGTEAFF
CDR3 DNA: TGTGCCAGCAATCAGGCGGGTGGGGGGACTGAAGCTTTCTTT

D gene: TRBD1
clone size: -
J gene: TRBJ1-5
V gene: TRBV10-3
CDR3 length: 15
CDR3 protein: CAIRAQGDSNQPQHF
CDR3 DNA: TGTGCCATCAGGGCTCAGGGGGATAGCAATCAGCCCCAGCATTTT

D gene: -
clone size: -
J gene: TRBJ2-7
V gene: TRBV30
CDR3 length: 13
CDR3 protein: CAWSAGADLSQYF
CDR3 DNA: TGTGCCTGGAGTGCAGGAGCTGACTTATCGCAGTACTTC

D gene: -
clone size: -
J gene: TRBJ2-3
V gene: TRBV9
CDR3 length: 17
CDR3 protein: CASSVGGAGRGPDTQYF
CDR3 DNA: TGTGCCAGCAGCGTAGGCGGGGCGGGGAGGGGGCCGGATACGCAGTATTTT

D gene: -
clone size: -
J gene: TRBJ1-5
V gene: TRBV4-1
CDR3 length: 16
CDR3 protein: CASSQEGPVSNQPQHF
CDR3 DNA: TGCGCCAGCAGCCAAGAGGGTCCCGTTAGCAATCAGCCCCAGCATTTT

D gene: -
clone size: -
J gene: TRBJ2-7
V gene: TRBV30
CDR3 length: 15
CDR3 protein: CAWSGAGLGAYEQYF
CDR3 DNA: TGTGCCTGGAGCGGCGCGGGACTGGGGGCCTACGAGCAGTACTTC

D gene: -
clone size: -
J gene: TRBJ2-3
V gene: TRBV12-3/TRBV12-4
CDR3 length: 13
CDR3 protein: CASSQIDTDTQYF
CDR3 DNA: TGTGCCAGCAGTCAAATTGACACAGATACGCAGTATTTT

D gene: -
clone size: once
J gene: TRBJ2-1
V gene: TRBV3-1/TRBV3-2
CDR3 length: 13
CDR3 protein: CASSSRLAGEQFF
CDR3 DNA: TGTGCCAGCAGCTCCCGACTCGCCGGTGAGCAGTTCTTC

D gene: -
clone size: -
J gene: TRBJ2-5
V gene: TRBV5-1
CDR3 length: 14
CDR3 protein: CASSLGFREETQYF
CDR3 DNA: TGCGCCAGCAGCTTGGGATTCCGGGAAGAGACCCAGTACTTC

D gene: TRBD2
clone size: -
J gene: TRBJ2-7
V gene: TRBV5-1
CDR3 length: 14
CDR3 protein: CASSWTSVTYEQYF
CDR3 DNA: TGCGCCAGCAGCTGGACTAGCGTAACCTACGAGCAGTACTTC

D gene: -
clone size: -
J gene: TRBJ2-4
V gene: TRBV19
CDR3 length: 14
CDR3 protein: CASSMGQAKNIQYF
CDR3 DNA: TGTGCCAGTAGTATGGGGCAAGCCAAAAACATTCAGTACTTC

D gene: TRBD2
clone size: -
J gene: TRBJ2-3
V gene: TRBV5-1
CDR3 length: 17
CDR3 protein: CASSPDAAGGGSDTQYF
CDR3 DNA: TGCGCCAGCAGCCCGGACGCAGCGGGAGGGGGGTCGGATACGCAGTATTTT

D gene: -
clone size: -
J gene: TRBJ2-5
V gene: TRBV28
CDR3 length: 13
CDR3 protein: CASMGGGAKTQYF
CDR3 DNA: TGTGCCAGCATGGGTGGGGGCGCAAAGACCCAGTACTTC

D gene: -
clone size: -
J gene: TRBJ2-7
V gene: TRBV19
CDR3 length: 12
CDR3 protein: CASSMGGYEQYF
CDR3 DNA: TGTGCCAGTAGTATGGGCGGCTACGAGCAGTACTTC

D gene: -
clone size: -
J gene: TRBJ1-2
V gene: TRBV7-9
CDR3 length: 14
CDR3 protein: CASSLDLSSYGYTF
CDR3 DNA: TGTGCCAGCAGCTTAGACCTATCGAGCTATGGCTACACCTTC

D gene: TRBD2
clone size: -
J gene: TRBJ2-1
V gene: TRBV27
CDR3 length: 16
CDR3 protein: CASSPLALSSYNEQFF
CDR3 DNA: TGTGCCAGCAGTCCACTAGCGCTTAGCTCCTACAATGAGCAGTTCTTC